This passage covers 22 T cell receptor beta chains from one sample sequenced in a study of neurological immune-mediated disorders. MiXCR was run by TCRdb on the 5' RACE reads, yielding one entry per CDR3 protein. The sample holds 15,000 to 25,000 distinct CDR3 sequences, about 7.5% seen once. Sequenced sample: CD8+ T cells from blood. These receptor sequences come from a woman in her twenties or thirties with HTLV-1-associated myelopathy (HAM/TSP).

This clonotype was observed many times. The V and J genes are TRBV30 and TRBJ2-7; D remains ambiguous. The CDR3 sequence is 12 residues long. CDR1 is GTSNPN, CDR2 SVGIG, per germline (reference sequence). The V end lost 0 bases, the J end lost 5 bases, and 8 bases lay between the germline ends. CDR3 coding DNA: TGTGCCTGGAGTGTATTGTCCCACGAGCAGTACTTC. Its translation is CAWSVLSHEQYF.

Ten or more counts support this clonotype. This chain uses TRBV6-6 with TRBJ2-2, with TRBD2 matching over 11 bases. The CDR3 spans 15 residues. V lost 6 bases and J lost 4; bases outside the gene matches: 4. Germline-derived CDR1 and CDR2 are MNHNY and SVGAGI (reference sequence). CDR3 nucleotide sequence: TGTGCCAGCAGCCATAGCGGGGGGGGCACCGGGGAGCTGTTTTTT. Protein: CASSHSGGGTGELFF.

Many counts were recorded for this clonotype. The chain carries TRBV11-2 and TRBJ2-1, with D maybe TRBD2 (5 bases). From germline, CDR1 is SGHAT and CDR2 FQNNGV. This CDR3 has 17 residues. Trimming stripped 2 bases from V and 2 bases from J, with 16 bases between. The CDR3 sequence is CASSLYYGEIAYNEQFF. CDR3 DNA sequence: TGTGCCAGCAGCTTATACTACGGGGAGATCGCCTACAATGAGCAGTTCTTC.

This clonotype was seen ten or more times. The J gene is TRBJ1-5, the V gene TRBV5-1, with D maybe TRBD1 (5 bases). Trimming stripped 3 bases from V and 3 bases from J, with 7 bases between. There are 13 residues in the CDR3. Germline V gene data show CDR1 as SGHRS and CDR2 as YFSETQ. This CDR3 reads CASSSDINQPQHF. CDR3 DNA: TGCGCCAGCAGCTCGGACATCAATCAGCCCCAGCATTTT.

This clonotype has ten or more counts. J is TRBJ2-3 and V is TRBV19; D is unclear. Trimming stripped 4 bases from V and 4 bases from J, with 12 bases between. Germline V gene lookup returns CDR1 LNHDA and CDR2 SQIVND (reference sequence). The CDR3 spans 14 residues. Written as DNA, the CDR3 is TGTGCCAGTAGTACCTACAGCTGGCCAGATACGCAGTATTTT. Protein product: CASSTYSWPDTQYF.

The V gene is TRBV4-1, the J gene TRBJ2-2; D remains unclear. V was pared by 4 bases and J by 7 bases, with 10 bases between. Per the germline V gene, CDR1 is MGHRA and CDR2 is YSYEKL. The CDR3 contains 13 residues. CDR3 sequence (DNA): TGCGCCAGCAGCCTCCATCGAGGCGGGGAGCTGTTTTTT. Its protein product is CASSLHRGGELFF.

This clonotype was seen repeatedly, ten times or more. The V call is TRBV7-8, the J call TRBJ2-1; 14 nucleotides align to TRBD2. Trimming took 5 bases from V and 10 from J; bases not matched to a gene: 10. This CDR3 has 16 residues. Germline V gives CDR1 SGHVS, CDR2 FQNEAQ. In nucleotides, the CDR3 is TGTGCCAGCAGCGTCCGACTAGCGGGGGGGATTGAAGAGCAGTTCTTC. Its protein is CASSVRLAGGIEEQFF.

At least ten counts were recorded for this clonotype. V and J are TRBV3-1 and TRBJ2-7, with a weak D call TRBD2 (5 bases). The CDR3 length is 15 residues. Per the germline V gene, CDR1 is LGHDT and CDR2 is YNNKEL (reference sequence). V lost 3 bases and J lost 1, with 13 bases in between. CDR3 in amino acids: CASSQEAARSYEQYF. In nucleotides, the CDR3 is TGTGCCAGCAGCCAGGAGGCAGCCAGGTCCTACGAGCAGTACTTC.

This clonotype has only a few counts. This chain links TRBV4-1 with TRBJ1-1; perhaps TRBD1 as D (5 bases). Deletions cut 4 bases from V and 3 bases from J, with 12 bases between. The CDR3 extends over 14 amino acids. Germline V lookup: CDR1 MGHRA, CDR2 YSYEKL. The CDR3 region has the DNA TGCGCCAGCAGCCGAGGAGTGGGGGACACTGAAGCTTTCTTT. It encodes CASSRGVGDTEAFF.

At least ten counts were recorded for this clonotype. The chain is built from TRBV29-1 and TRBJ2-7, with 12 bases identical to TRBD1. The CDR3 is made up of 15 amino acids. The germline gives CDR1 SQVTM, CDR2 ANQGSEA. J was trimmed by 5 bases and V by 6 bases; bases with no gene match: 11. The CDR3 DNA is TGCAGCGTCCCAGATCCCGGGACAGGGGGCAACGAGCAGTACTTC. Translated, it gives CSVPDPGTGGNEQYF.

This clonotype has at least ten counts. This rearrangement joins TRBV6-6 to TRBJ2-7; the match to TRBD1 covers 10 bases. With V trimmed by 5 bases and J by 7 bases, 14 bases remained unmatched. The CDR3 length is 16 residues. Germline V gene lookup returns CDR1 MNHNY and CDR2 SVGAGI (reference sequence). The chain's CDR3 is CASSNRDRGDLREQYF. In DNA form, the CDR3 reads TGTGCCAGCAGTAACCGGGACAGGGGCGATCTTCGAGAGCAGTACTTC.

This clonotype has ten or more counts. The gene calls are TRBV5-6 and TRBJ1-3; D gene unclear. CDR1 and CDR2 (germline): SGHDT, YYEEEE. The CDR3 contains 15 residues. The V end was cut by 2 bases, the J end by 0 bases, with 9 bases between. The CDR3 bases are TGTGCCAGCAGCTTTGGCGCCGCCTCTGGAAACACCATATATTTT. It yields the protein CASSFGAASGNTIYF.

Ten or more counts support this clonotype. V is TRBV20-1 and J is TRBJ1-5, with TRBD1 identical over 11 bases. V was pared by 6 bases and J by 5 bases, with 6 bases of the junction left unmatched. From germline, CDR1 is DFQATT and CDR2 SNEGSKA (reference sequence). The CDR3 covers 14 residues. The CDR3 is CSAPGTGGYQPQHF. The CDR3 nucleotides are TGCAGTGCCCCTGGGACAGGGGGGTATCAGCCCCAGCATTTT.

This clonotype was counted many times. The J gene is TRBJ1-6, the V gene TRBV12-3 or TRBV12-4, with D possibly TRBD1 on 5 matching bases. The CDR3 spans 14 residues. V lost 3 bases, J lost 8 bases, and 11 bases lay in between. CDR3 sequence: CASSLGGGYSPLHF. CDR3 nucleotide sequence: TGTGCCAGCAGTTTGGGCGGGGGTTATTCACCCCTCCACTTT.

This clonotype showed up many times. This chain connects TRBV5-1 to TRBJ2-7, with TRBD1 matching 7 bases. After removal of 1 base from V and 0 bases from J, the junction contained 10 bases not matched to a gene. The CDR3 is made up of 17 amino acids. Germline lookup yields CDR1 SGHRS and CDR2 YFSETQ. CDR3 in DNA: TGCGCCAGCAGCTTGACGACCGGACAGGTCCGCTCCTACGAGCAGTACTTC. This sequence encodes CASSLTTGQVRSYEQYF.

Ten or more counts support this clonotype. The V gene is TRBV6-5, the J gene TRBJ2-7, with 8 positions matching TRBD2. This CDR3 contains 18 residues. V was clipped by 0 bases and J by 2 bases; unmatched bases: 12. The germline CDR1 and CDR2 sequences are MNHEY and SVGAGI. As DNA, the CDR3 is TGTGCCAGCAGTTACTCTCCCGTCCCAGCGGGGGCCCCCTACGAGCAGTACTTC. Its protein product is CASSYSPVPAGAPYEQYF.

This clonotype was detected ten times or more. The chain combines TRBV6-4 with TRBJ2-2, with D perhaps matching TRBD2 (6 bases). This CDR3 is built from 15 residues. Germline lookup yields CDR1 MRHNA and CDR2 SNTAGT. Trimming took 5 bases from V and 5 from J, leaving 15 bases between them. The CDR3 bases are TGTGCCAGCAGTCCCGACGGGGGAGAGACCGGGGAGCTGTTTTTT. This gives the protein CASSPDGGETGELFF.

This clonotype was counted many times. This chain joins TRBV10-3 and TRBJ2-7; D gene unclear. Germline V gives CDR1 ENHRY, CDR2 SYGVKD. The CDR3 runs to 14 residues. Trimming removed 6 bases at V and 7 bases at J, with 19 bases between. The CDR3 DNA follows: TGTGCCATCAGCTTACAACCACGGACGGGTGAGCAGTACTTC. It yields the protein CAISLQPRTGEQYF.

Ten or more counts support this clonotype. The chain carries TRBV20-1 and TRBJ2-7, with D unresolved. Trimming pared 3 bases from V and 4 bases from J, leaving 13 bases between. The CDR3 length is 13 residues. Germline V gene sequence: CDR1 DFQATT, CDR2 SNEGSKA (reference sequence). DNA for the CDR3: TGCAGTGCTAGCCCTCTCTCCCCTTACGAGCAGTACTTC. It specifies CSASPLSPYEQYF.

The sample holds many counts of this clonotype. The chain is built from TRBV5-1 and TRBJ2-3, with no clear D. CDR3 length: 12 residues. Germline V lookup: CDR1 SGHRS, CDR2 YFSETQ. Trimming removed 2 bases from V and 6 bases from J, with 7 bases in between. CDR3 in amino acids: CASSFLGDTQYF. As DNA, the CDR3 is TGCGCCAGCAGCTTTTTAGGTGATACGCAGTATTTT.

This clonotype was seen at least ten times. The chain recombines TRBV10-2 with TRBJ1-2; D gene unclear. Germline lookup yields CDR1 WSHSY and CDR2 SAAADI. V dropped 7 bases and J dropped 3 bases, with 3 bases sitting between them. The CDR3 is 10 residues long. The CDR3: CASKDYGYTF. The CDR3 nucleotides are TGCGCCAGCAAGGACTATGGCTACACCTTC.

This clonotype was counted at least ten times. The V gene is TRBV6-5, the J gene TRBJ1-1; D is perhaps TRBD1 (5 bases). CDR1 and CDR2 (germline): MNHEY, SVGAGI. The CDR3 is 13 residues long. Trimming took 8 bases from V and 1 from J, leaving 11 bases between them. CDR3 amino acids: CASGGSKNTEAFF. The CDR3 DNA reads TGTGCCAGCGGGGGAAGTAAGAACACTGAAGCTTTCTTT.